The 27 T cell receptor beta chains given below trace back to one sample, sequenced in a study of shared T cell receptors in the human thymus. Repertoires were generated with immunoSEQ multiplex PCR, while TCRdb's copy carries only in-frame clones and drops some. The sample contains roughly 500,000 clones, around 78% of which appear only once. This same sample was also part of a study on human thymus T cells.

Sequencing input: thymocytes. Every receptor here comes from a boy younger than two with a congenital heart defect.

This chain uses TRBV4-2 with TRBJ2-2, with 9 nucleotides matching TRBD2. Losses at the gene ends were 2 bases for V and 8 bases for J; bases not matched to a gene: 9. The CDR3 is made up of 16 amino acids. Germline loops: CDR1 LGHNA, CDR2 YNFKEQ. The CDR3 reads CASSQPTSGAPGELFF. The DNA for the CDR3 is TGTGCCAGCAGCCAACCGACTAGCGGCGCACCGGGGGAGCTGTTTTTT.

The J gene is TRBJ2-5, the V gene TRBV5-8; 12 bases line up with TRBD2. There are 16 residues in the CDR3. After removal of 1 base from V and 6 bases from J, the junction contained 7 bases not matched to a gene. Germline V gene sequence: CDR1 SGHTS, CDR2 YDEGEE. Here the CDR3 reads CASSLPLAGGPQTQYF. CDR3 sequence (DNA): TGTGCCAGCAGCTTGCCTCTAGCGGGAGGGCCTCAGACCCAGTACTTC.

The gene calls are TRBV5-4 and TRBJ1-1; D ambiguous. This CDR3 is 15 amino acids long. The V gene lost 3 bases and the J gene lost 5 bases, with 17 bases spanning the gap. Germline CDR1 SGHNT, CDR2 YYREEE (reference sequence). The CDR3 sequence: CASSSPIRDRTEAFF. CDR3 coding DNA: TGTGCCAGCAGCTCTCCTATCCGGGATCGGACTGAAGCTTTCTTT.

CDR3 nucleotide sequence: TGTGCCAGCTCACCACCGCCCGGGGGAGGCTCTGGGGCCAACGTCCTGACTTTC. Residues: CASSPPPGGGSGANVLTF. This chain uses TRBV18 with TRBJ2-6; D is perhaps TRBD2 (6 bases). CDR3 length: 18 residues. The V end lost 0 bases, the J end lost 0 bases, and 12 bases lay between the germline ends. Germline V gene lookup returns CDR1 KGHSH and CDR2 LQKENI.

The chain joins TRBV18 to TRBJ2-7; TRBD1 matches 8 bases. Germline V lookup: CDR1 KGHSH, CDR2 LQKENI. The V gene end was trimmed by 2 bases and the J gene end by 2 bases; junction bases not matched to a gene: 14. CDR3 length equals 18 residues. The CDR3 spells CASSPAGQGRKIPYEQYF. CDR3 nucleotides: TGTGCCAGCTCACCAGCCGGACAGGGAAGGAAGATCCCCTACGAGCAGTACTTC.

This clone was counted a few times. The V call is TRBV5-1, the J call TRBJ2-7, with TRBD1 matching 8 bases. The V gene's germline CDR1 is SGHRS and CDR2 YFSETQ. Unmatched junction bases numbered 7, after V lost 4 bases and J lost 7 bases. The CDR3 loop spans 13 amino acids. The DNA of the CDR3 is TGCGCCAGCAGCCCTACAACAGGGGGAGAGCAGTACTTC. Amino acids: CASSPTTGGEQYF.

V gene TRBV9 combines with J gene TRBJ1-2; 11 bases are a match to TRBD1. The germline CDR1 and CDR2 sequences are SGDLS and YYNGEE. The CDR3 covers 16 residues. The V segment lost 6 bases and the J segment 8 bases; nucleotides outside the gene matches: 15. In nucleotides, the CDR3 is TGTGCCAGCAACCCAGACCTCGGACAGGGGGCGTACGGCTACACCTTC. As protein: CASNPDLGQGAYGYTF.

The chain couples TRBV14 to TRBJ2-7, with 9 bases fitting TRBD1. Germline V CDR1 and CDR2: SGHDN, FVKESK. CDR3 length: 15 residues. V lost 4 bases to trimming and J lost 7 bases; unmatched junction nucleotides: 11. The CDR3 coding sequence is TGTGCCAGCAGCCCACCGTGGACAGGGGATCGGGAGCAGTACTTC. Amino acid sequence: CASSPPWTGDREQYF.

This clone appeared a few times. The rearrangement uses TRBV6-6 and TRBJ2-7; 13 bases align to TRBD2. CDR1 MNHNY and CDR2 SVGAGI come from the germline V gene (reference sequence). There are 15 residues in the CDR3. Trimming took 2 bases from V and 6 from J; bases not matched to a gene: 4. Here the CDR3 DNA reads TGTGCCAGCAGTTACGAAACTAGCGGGAGGGGCGAGCAGTACTTC. It codes for CASSYETSGRGEQYF.

The chain has TRBV19 and TRBJ1-2; possible D gene TRBD1, 5 bases. Trimming removed 5 bases from V and 8 bases from J, with 21 bases in between. The CDR3 spans 15 residues. The germline CDR1 and CDR2 sequences are LNHDA and SQIVND (reference sequence). CDR3 sequence (DNA): TGTGCCAGTAGTCCAACCAGGGCTAGGGGCGGCGGCTACACCTTC. Amino acid sequence: CASSPTRARGGGYTF.

V usage is TRBV28 and J usage is TRBJ2-1; D ambiguous. Trimming removed 5 bases from V and 0 bases from J, with 14 bases in between. The CDR3 has 16 amino acids. Germline CDR1 MDHEN, CDR2 SYDVKM. This CDR3 is CASSPPPASSYNEQFF. The CDR3 DNA sequence: TGTGCCAGCAGTCCCCCTCCGGCTAGCTCCTACAATGAGCAGTTCTTC.

The sample holds one count of this clone. The genes are TRBV7-2 and TRBJ2-7; 9 bases map to TRBD1. V was clipped by 3 bases and J by 5 bases; unmatched bases: 2. Germline assignment: CDR1 SGHTA and CDR2 FQGNSA. This CDR3 has 13 residues. CDR3 sequence (DNA): TGTGCCAGCAGCTTCGGGACAGGGCACGAGCAGTACTTC. Amino acids: CASSFGTGHEQYF. Using reference TRBV7-2 and TRBJ2-7 for the parts outside the CDR3, the full variable domain is GAGVSQSPSNKVTEKGKDVELRCDPISGHTALYWYRQSLGQGLEFLIYFQGNSAPDKSGLPSDRFSAERTGGSVSTLTIQRTQQEDSAVYLCASSFGTGHEQYFGPGTRLTVT.

This rearrangement joins TRBV4-1 to TRBJ2-7; weak D call: TRBD2 (6 bases). The CDR3 sequence is 18 residues long. Trimming removed 1 base from V and 4 bases from J, with 23 bases in between. Germline CDR1 and CDR2: MGHRA and YSYEKL. CDR3 in amino acids: CASSQGVRRGHWGYEQYF. CDR3 sequence (DNA): TGCGCCAGCAGCCAAGGGGTAAGGCGGGGCCATTGGGGATACGAGCAGTACTTC.

This chain joins TRBV19 and TRBJ2-1; D remains unclear. There are 13 residues in the CDR3. The germline gives CDR1 LNHDA, CDR2 SQIVND (reference sequence). Trimming cost V 8 bases and J 7 bases, with 15 bases left between them. CDR3 DNA sequence: TGTGCCAGTGCCAGCCCGATCGGGAATGAGCAGTTCTTC. Its translation: CASASPIGNEQFF.

This clone appeared a few times. The chain carries TRBV21-1 and TRBJ2-1; the table's D call of TRBD2 was not tested on the DNA. TRBV21-1 is marked as a pseudogene. The CDR3 contains 16 residues. The CDR3 reads CASSSQLAGIYNEQFF. CDR3 nucleotides: TGTGCCAGCAGCAGTCAGCTAGCGGGGATCTACAATGAGCAGTTCTTC.

CDR3 nucleotide sequence: TGTGCCAGCAGCTTAGGAGGGGGGGGCACCCAGTACTTC. This encodes CASSLGGGGTQYF. The V gene is TRBV13, the J gene TRBJ2-5; maybe TRBD2 (7 bases). V lost 0 bases, J lost 8 bases, and 10 bases lay in between. Germline V gene data show CDR1 as PRHDT and CDR2 as FYEKMQ (reference sequence). The CDR3 sequence is 13 residues long.

This chain uses TRBV15 with TRBJ2-7; TRBD1 aligns across 9 bases. Germline values: CDR1 LNHNV, CDR2 YYDKDF (reference sequence). The CDR3 sequence is 20 residues long. V shed 0 bases, J shed 4 bases, and the junction held 19 bases outside the gene matches. CDR3 sequence (DNA): TGTGCCACCAGCAGAGACGAGGAAGTTGAACCGGGACAGGGACGGTACGAGCAGTACTTC. Its translation is CATSRDEEVEPGQGRYEQYF.

V gene TRBV10-1 combines with J gene TRBJ2-3; possible D gene TRBD2, 6 bases. V was cut by 4 bases and J by 3 bases, with 14 bases left in between. CDR1 and CDR2 from the germline V gene are WNHNN and SYGVQD (reference sequence). The CDR3 runs to 15 residues. CDR3 sequence: CASSAETLATDTQYF. The DNA for the CDR3 is TGCGCCAGCAGTGCCGAAACGCTAGCGACAGATACGCAGTATTTT.

The genes are TRBV11-2 and TRBJ2-7; 14 bases agree with TRBD2. CDR3 length: 18 residues. The J segment lost 7 bases and the V segment lost 5 bases, leaving 16 bases of the junction unmatched. Germline V gene sequence: CDR1 SGHAT, CDR2 FQNNGV. CDR3 DNA sequence: TGTGCCAGCAGCCCCCGGACTAGCGGGAGGACCCCACGACGGGAGCAGTACTTC. Protein product: CASSPRTSGRTPRREQYF.

The chain carries TRBV2 and TRBJ2-1; 7 positions match TRBD2. Per germline, CDR1 SNHLY and CDR2 FYNNEI. The CDR3 contains 16 residues. V gave up 3 bases and J gave up 6 bases; unmatched junction bases: 11. CDR3 sequence reads: CASSDWAGECLNEQFF. For the CDR3, the DNA is TGTGCCAGCAGTGATTGGGCGGGAGAATGCCTCAATGAGCAGTTCTTC.

This chain joins TRBV18 and TRBJ2-7, with TRBD2 identical over 14 bases. This CDR3 is built from 17 residues. J lost 4 bases, V lost 3 bases, and 8 bases had no gene match. CDR1 is KGHSH, CDR2 LQKENI, per germline. This CDR3 is CASSPGTSGSGGYEQYF. Here the CDR3 DNA reads TGTGCCAGCTCACCCGGGACTAGCGGGAGCGGGGGGTACGAGCAGTACTTC.

The rearrangement links TRBV5-1 to TRBJ2-1; the D is unclear. The CDR3 length is 16 residues. V lost 1 base, J lost 5 bases, and 16 bases lay in between. Germline V gene sequence: CDR1 SGHRS, CDR2 YFSETQ. The CDR3 DNA is TGCGCCAGCAGCTTGCCAGACTGGCCCCCGGACAATGAGCAGTTCTTC. Residues: CASSLPDWPPDNEQFF.

This clone has just one count. This rearrangement joins TRBV7-2 to TRBJ2-3; 10 positions agree with TRBD1. The CDR3 consists of 16 residues. Per the germline V gene, CDR1 is SGHTA and CDR2 is FQGNSA. V shed 2 bases, J shed 2 bases, and the junction held 4 bases outside the gene matches. The CDR3 DNA sequence: TGTGCCAGCAGCTTATGCGGGACAGGGGACACAGATACGCAGTATTTT. This codes for CASSLCGTGDTDTQYF.

This clone came up once. The chain employs TRBV7-8 and TRBJ2-7; 8 bases fit TRBD2. From germline, CDR1 is SGHVS and CDR2 FQNEAQ. With 0 bases clipped from V and 3 bases from J, the junction kept 13 bases outside the gene matches. The CDR3 contains 18 residues. The DNA for the CDR3 is TGTGCCAGCAGCTTAGCGCCGGTCGGAGCGGGAGAGTACTACGAGCAGTACTTC. Protein product: CASSLAPVGAGEYYEQYF.

The rearrangement joins TRBV19 to TRBJ2-1; 16 nucleotides line up with TRBD2. In germline, CDR1 is LNHDA, CDR2 SQIVND (reference sequence). CDR3 length equals 15 residues. J gave up 10 bases and V 6 bases, and 6 bases lay outside the gene matches. CDR3 residues: CASRGLAGGPGEQFF. DNA of the CDR3: TGTGCCAGTAGGGGACTAGCGGGAGGGCCGGGGGAGCAGTTCTTC.

J is TRBJ2-1 and V is TRBV5-1; unclear D gene. Trimming pared 2 bases from V and 4 bases from J, leaving 13 bases between. Germline V gene sequence: CDR1 SGHRS, CDR2 YFSETQ. CDR3 length: 15 amino acids. The CDR3 bases are TGCGCCAGCAGCTTAGCCCTCCCGTATTACAATGAGCAGTTCTTC. Its protein product is CASSLALPYYNEQFF.

V and J are TRBV25-1 and TRBJ2-7, with TRBD2 matching over 11 bases. Trimming took 2 bases from V and 1 from J; bases not matched to a gene: 7. The germline V gene encodes CDR1 MGHDK and CDR2 SYGVNS. This CDR3 is 17 amino acids long. CDR3 amino acids: CASSEPPGTSGSYEQYF. In nucleotides, the CDR3 is TGTGCCAGCAGTGAACCTCCGGGGACTAGCGGATCCTACGAGCAGTACTTC.